The rows below give T cell receptor beta chains drawn from one sample of a study of identical twins. TCRdb re-analysed the 5' RACE reads in MiXCR, keeping a single row per CDR3 protein. The table includes roughly 150,000 distinct CDR3 sequences, roughly 3.5% detected once. The sequencing sample was made of memory T cells sorted from blood. These TCRs come from a man younger than 35 in good health. Both conserved end residues are part of each CDR3. The order of the fields is CDR3 DNA, CDR3 protein, J gene, clone size, D gene, V gene. A D gene is named only where the DNA matches it firmly. Expanded clones get a size class; other rows say once, few or many, or leave the size out.

DNA: TGTGCCAGCGTGTGGGGGAACACTGAAGCTTTCTTT
CDR3: CASVWGNTEAFF
J: TRBJ1-1
size: many
D: NA
V: TRBV2

DNA: TGCGCCAGCAGCTTGGACACGGTTGAAAAACTGTTTTTT
CDR3: CASSLDTVEKLFF
J: TRBJ1-4
size: many
D: NA
V: TRBV5-1

DNA: TGTGCCAGCAGCGTCGATTACAATTCACCCCTCCACTTT
CDR3: CASSVDYNSPLHF
J: TRBJ1-6
size: NA
D: NA
V: TRBV7-3

DNA: TGTGCCAGCACTCCACCTTGGGGGTCGGAAGAGACCCAGTACTTC
CDR3: CASTPPWGSEETQYF
J: TRBJ2-5
size: many
D: NA
V: TRBV2

DNA: TGTGCCAGTAGTATAGCGGGGCAGGGGTCCGGGGAGCTGTTTTTT
CDR3: CASSIAGQGSGELFF
J: TRBJ2-2
size: many
D: NA
V: TRBV19

DNA: TGTGCCAGCAGCTTAGCGCGATCCACCATATATTTT
CDR3: CASSLARSTIYF
J: TRBJ1-3
size: many
D: NA
V: TRBV11-2

DNA: TGTGCCAGCAGCCAAGAAATCGGCAGACTCACTGAAGCTTTCTTT
CDR3: CASSQEIGRLTEAFF
J: TRBJ1-1
size: many
D: NA
V: TRBV14

DNA: TGCAGGGCTAAGGACATCAGGGAAGAGACCCAGTACTTC
CDR3: CRAKDIREETQYF
J: TRBJ2-5
size: many
D: NA
V: TRBV20-1

DNA: TGCAGTGCTAGGTACAGGGGGCTTTCGGAGACCCAGTACTTC
CDR3: CSARYRGLSETQYF
J: TRBJ2-5
size: many
D: TRBD1
V: TRBV20-1

DNA: TGTGCCAGCAGTGGTGGGACTAGCGGGAGGCCTGAGCAGTTCTTC
CDR3: CASSGGTSGRPEQFF
J: TRBJ2-1
size: few
D: TRBD2
V: TRBV6-4

DNA: TGTGCCAGCAGCCCTAATGCTCCCGGGACAGGGACAGATACGCAGTATTTT
CDR3: CASSPNAPGTGTDTQYF
J: TRBJ2-3
size: NA
D: TRBD1
V: TRBV7-8

DNA: TGCAGCGTTGAAGAGGGCAGTGACAGGGTGTACTATGGCTACACCTTC
CDR3: CSVEEGSDRVYYGYTF
J: TRBJ1-2
size: many
D: TRBD1
V: TRBV29-1

DNA: TGTGCCAGCAGCTCATCCGGGACAACCTACGAGCAGTACTTC
CDR3: CASSSSGTTYEQYF
J: TRBJ2-7
size: many
D: NA
V: TRBV7-2

DNA: TGTGCCACCGCACCTGACACCGGGGAGCTGTTTTTT
CDR3: CATAPDTGELFF
J: TRBJ2-2
size: many
D: NA
V: TRBV6-6

DNA: TGTGCCAGCAGCGCCATCCCTGGAAGCGCAGATACGCAGTATTTT
CDR3: CASSAIPGSADTQYF
J: TRBJ2-3
size: many
D: NA
V: TRBV9

DNA: TGCGCCAGCGTTGAGGATCGAAGCTCCTACAATGAGCAGTTCTTC
CDR3: CASVEDRSSYNEQFF
J: TRBJ2-1
size: many
D: NA
V: TRBV5-1

DNA: TGCAGTGCTAGACTCTTACCCCAACGGGATGAGCAGTTCTTC
CDR3: CSARLLPQRDEQFF
J: TRBJ2-1
size: NA
D: NA
V: TRBV20-1

DNA: TGTGCCAGCAGCCATTACAGCACAGATACGCAGTTTTTT
CDR3: CASSHYSTDTQFF
J: TRBJ2-3
size: NA
D: NA
V: TRBV3-1

DNA: TGTGCCAGCAGCCTATACTCCCGTGGGGGAGAGACCCAGTACTTC
CDR3: CASSLYSRGGETQYF
J: TRBJ2-5
size: many
D: NA
V: TRBV11-3

DNA: TGTGCCAGCAGCTCCCGCCGACTAGCGGGAGGGGGTGGTACGCAGTATTTT
CDR3: CASSSRRLAGGGGTQYF
J: TRBJ2-3
size: many
D: TRBD2
V: TRBV13

DNA: TGTGCCAGCAGAAGGACAGGGGGCATGTACAATGAGCAGTTCTTC
CDR3: CASRRTGGMYNEQFF
J: TRBJ2-1
size: many
D: TRBD1
V: TRBV12-3/TRBV12-4

DNA: TGTGCCAGCAGAGGTCTAGCGGGGACCAGAAACACCGGGGAGCTGTTTTTT
CDR3: CASRGLAGTRNTGELFF
J: TRBJ2-2
size: many
D: TRBD2
V: TRBV12-3/TRBV12-4

DNA: TGTGCCAGCAGCCAGGGGGACAGGATTTATGGCTACACCTTC
CDR3: CASSQGDRIYGYTF
J: TRBJ1-2
size: many
D: TRBD1
V: TRBV7-2

DNA: TGCAGCGGGGGACAGAGGGAGGAGACCCAGTTCTTC
CDR3: CSGGQREETQFF
J: TRBJ2-1
size: NA
D: NA
V: TRBV29-1

DNA: TGCGCCAGCAGCCACAAACTACAGGAGAACACTGAAGCTTTCTTT
CDR3: CASSHKLQENTEAFF
J: TRBJ1-1
size: many
D: NA
V: TRBV4-1

DNA: TGTGCCAGCTCACCACCGATCGGACAGGGGTCTGAGCAGTTCTTC
CDR3: CASSPPIGQGSEQFF
J: TRBJ2-1
size: NA
D: TRBD1
V: TRBV18

DNA: TGTGCCAGTAGAAAACCTTCCTACAATGAGCAGTTCTTC
CDR3: CASRKPSYNEQFF
J: TRBJ2-1
size: few
D: NA
V: TRBV19

DNA: TGTGCCAGCAGCCAAGTCAGTCTAGTAGGGAACTATGGCTACACCTTC
CDR3: CASSQVSLVGNYGYTF
J: TRBJ1-2
size: many
D: NA
V: TRBV3-1

DNA: TGCGCCAGCAGCCTTTTAGCGGGAGAAACGGTCAAAAACATTCAGTACTTC
CDR3: CASSLLAGETVKNIQYF
J: TRBJ2-4
size: many
D: TRBD2
V: TRBV5-1

DNA: TGTGCCATCAGGGCGGGAACAGCAGATACGCAGTATTTT
CDR3: CAIRAGTADTQYF
J: TRBJ2-3
size: many
D: NA
V: TRBV10-3